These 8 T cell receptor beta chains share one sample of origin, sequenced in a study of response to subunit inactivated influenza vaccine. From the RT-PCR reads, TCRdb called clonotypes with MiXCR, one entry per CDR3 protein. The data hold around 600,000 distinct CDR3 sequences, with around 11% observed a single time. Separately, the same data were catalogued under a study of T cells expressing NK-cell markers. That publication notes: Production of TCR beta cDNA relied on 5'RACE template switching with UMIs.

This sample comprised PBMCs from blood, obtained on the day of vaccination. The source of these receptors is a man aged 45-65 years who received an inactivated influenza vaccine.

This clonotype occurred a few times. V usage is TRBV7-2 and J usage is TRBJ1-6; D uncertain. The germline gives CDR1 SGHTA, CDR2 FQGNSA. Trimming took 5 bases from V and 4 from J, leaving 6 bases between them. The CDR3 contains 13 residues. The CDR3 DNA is TGTGCCAGCAGCGCCCAGTATAATTCACCCCTCCACTTT. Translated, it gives CASSAQYNSPLHF.

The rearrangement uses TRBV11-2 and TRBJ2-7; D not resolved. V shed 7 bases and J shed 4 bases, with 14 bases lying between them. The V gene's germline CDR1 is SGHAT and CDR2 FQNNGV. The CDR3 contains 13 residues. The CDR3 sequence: CASTNRVLYEQYF. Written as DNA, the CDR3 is TGTGCCAGCACCAACCGGGTTTTGTACGAGCAGTACTTC.

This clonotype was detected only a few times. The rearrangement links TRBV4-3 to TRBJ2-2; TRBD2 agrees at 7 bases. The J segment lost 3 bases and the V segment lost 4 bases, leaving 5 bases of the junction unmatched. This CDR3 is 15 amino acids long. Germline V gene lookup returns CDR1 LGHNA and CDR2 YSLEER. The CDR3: CASSPRGSDTGELFF. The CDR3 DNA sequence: TGCGCCAGCAGCCCTCGCGGGAGTGACACCGGGGAGCTGTTTTTT.

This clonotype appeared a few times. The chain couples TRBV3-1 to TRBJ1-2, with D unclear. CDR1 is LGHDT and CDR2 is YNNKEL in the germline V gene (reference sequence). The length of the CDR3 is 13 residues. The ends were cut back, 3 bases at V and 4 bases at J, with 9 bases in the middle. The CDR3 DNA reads TGTGCCAGCAGCCAGGGCCTGTCCTATGGCTACACCTTC. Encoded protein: CASSQGLSYGYTF. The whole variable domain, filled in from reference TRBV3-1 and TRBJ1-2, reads DTAVSQTPKYLVTQMGNDKSIKCEQNLGHDTMYWYKQDSKKFLKIMFSYNNKELIINETVPNRFSPKSPDKAHLNLHINSLELGDSAVYFCASSQGLSYGYTFGSGTRLTVV.

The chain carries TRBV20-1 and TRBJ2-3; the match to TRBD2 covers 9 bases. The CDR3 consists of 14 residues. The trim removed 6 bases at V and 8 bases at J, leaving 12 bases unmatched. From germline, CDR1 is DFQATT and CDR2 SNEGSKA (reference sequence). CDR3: CSARGLALTGTQYF. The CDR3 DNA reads TGCAGTGCCCGGGGACTAGCTCTCACTGGTACGCAGTATTTT.

In nucleotides, the CDR3 is TGTGCCAGCAGTTTTTTACCGGGACAGGGTTGGGATCAGCCCCAGCATTTT. This gives the protein CASSFLPGQGWDQPQHF. J is TRBJ1-5 and V is TRBV28, with 9 nucleotides matching TRBD1. Germline V gives CDR1 MDHEN, CDR2 SYDVKM. The CDR3 length is 17 residues. J was trimmed by 5 bases and V by 3 bases; bases with no gene match: 11. The full variable domain, completed using reference TRBV28 and TRBJ1-5, is DVKVTQSSRYLVKRTGEKVFLECVQDMDHENMFWYRQDPGLGLRLIYFSYDVKMKEKGDIPEGYSVSREKKERFSLILESASTNQTSMYLCASSFLPGQGWDQPQHFGDGTRLSIL.

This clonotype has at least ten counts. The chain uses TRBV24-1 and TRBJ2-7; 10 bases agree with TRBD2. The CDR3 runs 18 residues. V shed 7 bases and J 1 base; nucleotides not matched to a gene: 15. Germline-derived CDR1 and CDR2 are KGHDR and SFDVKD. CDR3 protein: CATSPGTARAGGSYEQYF. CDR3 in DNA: TGTGCCACCAGCCCCGGGACAGCGAGAGCGGGAGGGTCCTACGAGCAGTACTTC.

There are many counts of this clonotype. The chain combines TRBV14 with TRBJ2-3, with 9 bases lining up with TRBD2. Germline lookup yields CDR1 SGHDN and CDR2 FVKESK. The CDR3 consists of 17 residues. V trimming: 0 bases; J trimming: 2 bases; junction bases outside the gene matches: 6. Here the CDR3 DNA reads TGTGCCAGCAGCCAAGAAAGGCTAGCGGGAATCACAGATACGCAGTATTTT. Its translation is CASSQERLAGITDTQYF.